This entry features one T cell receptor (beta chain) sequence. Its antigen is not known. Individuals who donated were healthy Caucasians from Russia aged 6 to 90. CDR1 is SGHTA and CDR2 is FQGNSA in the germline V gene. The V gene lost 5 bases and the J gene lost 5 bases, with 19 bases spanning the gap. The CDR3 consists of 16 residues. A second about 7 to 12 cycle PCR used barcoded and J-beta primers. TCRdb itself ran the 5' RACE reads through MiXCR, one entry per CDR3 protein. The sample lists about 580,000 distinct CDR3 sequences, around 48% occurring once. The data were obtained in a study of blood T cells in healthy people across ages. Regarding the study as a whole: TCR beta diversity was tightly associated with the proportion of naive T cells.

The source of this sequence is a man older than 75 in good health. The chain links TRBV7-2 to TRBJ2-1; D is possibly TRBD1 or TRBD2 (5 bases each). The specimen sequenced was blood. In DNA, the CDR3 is TGTGCCAGCAGCCCCCACTCGGGACCTTTGGACAATGAGCAGTTCTTC. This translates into CASSPHSGPLDNEQFF.